This T cell receptor beta chain was sequenced during a study of blood T cell repertoires in COVID-19. Study-wide context: Italy, Spain and the United States were the sources of the convalescent and acute COVID-19 samples. Sources were T cells, B-cell-depleted T cells, or PBMCs; the material itself was cDNA or gDNA.

V dropped 9 bases and J dropped 9; count of bases not matched to a gene: 7. Germline assignment: CDR1 KGHDR and CDR2 SFDVKD. CDR3 length: 13 residues. Enrollees, about 18 to 89 years old, lived in approximately 25 US areas. Donors of Cohort 3 who recovered were those that had two negative PCRs, clearance, or symptom resolution. Assay: immunoSEQ multiplex PCR; the TCRdb copy retains only in-frame clones and omits some. The repertoire includes roughly 190,000 clones, about 89% of them detected once, and roughly 0.77% sits in the top ten. The J gene is TRBJ2-1, the V gene TRBV24-1; 10 bases fit TRBD2. The receptor's source is a woman aged 18-30 years who had recovered from COVID-19. The material sequenced was PBMCs or T cells enriched from blood (not recorded which). CDR3 residues: CATLGAGGSEQFF. In DNA, the CDR3 is TGTGCCACCCTCGGAGCGGGAGGGAGTGAGCAGTTCTTC.